This TCR beta chain was recorded in a study of CD4 T cells in relation to SARS-CoV-2 and coronaviruses. Turning to the study itself: No peptide or an HIV-1 Nef peptide pool served as negative control.

Data came from immunoSEQ multiplex PCR; TCRdb stores just in-frame clones and leaves some out. Among approximately 16,000 clones, 60% to 80% were seen once, and the ten largest hold around 9.1%. Unexposed donor CD4+ T cells date from about 2011-2018, before the COVID-19 pandemic. The cells were cultured for less than twelve days before CD4+ T cells were isolated. In regard to this clone: Its antigen is as yet unknown.

What was sequenced was CD4+ T cells from PBMCs, cultured in vitro. The source is a human donor in good health.

This CDR3 is CASRPLSENSPLHF. The CDR3 region has the DNA TGTGCCAGCAGACCTTTGAGCGAAAATTCACCCCTCCACTTT. The V call is TRBV11-2, the J call TRBJ1-6; D is unclear. Germline V gene lookup returns CDR1 SGHAT and CDR2 FQNNGV. There are 14 residues in the CDR3. V gave up 6 bases and J gave up 7 bases, with 13 bases separating them.